A single sample is the source of the 9 T cell receptor beta chains below, sequenced in a study of identical twins. TCRdb analysed the 5' RACE reads with MiXCR anew, one entry per CDR3 protein. This sample carries roughly 480,000 distinct CDR3 sequences, less than 25% of them seen once, and the ten largest clones take 2.9%. These same records also appear under a second study, on T cells expressing NK-cell markers.

The sequenced sample was CD4+ T cells sorted from blood. The source is a woman aged 18-35 years in good health.

Only a few counts were recorded for this clonotype. The J gene is TRBJ2-7, the V gene TRBV5-1, with 10 bases lining up with TRBD2. J lost 6 bases, V lost 2 bases, and 11 bases had no gene match. CDR3 length: 16 amino acids. Germline V gives CDR1 SGHRS, CDR2 YFSETQ. CDR3 in amino acids: CASSFALRTSGGEQYF. The CDR3, as DNA: TGCGCCAGCAGCTTTGCATTGAGGACTAGCGGTGGCGAGCAGTACTTC. Drawing the rest from reference TRBV5-1 and TRBJ2-7, the complete variable domain is KAGVTQTPRYLIKTRGQQVTLSCSPISGHRSVSWYQQTPGQGLQFLFEYFSETQRNKGNFPGRFSGRQFSNSRSEMNVSTLELGDSALYLCASSFALRTSGGEQYFGPGTRLTVT.

The chain has TRBV10-3 and TRBJ1-1; 7 bases fit TRBD1. Germline V gives CDR1 ENHRY, CDR2 SYGVKD. Unmatched junction bases numbered 8, after V lost 2 bases and J lost 5 bases. There are 15 residues in the CDR3. The CDR3 nucleotides read TGTGCCATCAGTGAGCGACAGGGCTTGGGAACTGAAGCTTTCTTT. It yields the protein CAISERQGLGTEAFF.

This clonotype has ten or more counts. V usage is TRBV12-3 or TRBV12-4 and J usage is TRBJ1-1; no definite D call. The CDR3 is 12 residues long. The germline V and J ends were trimmed by 2 bases and 11 bases, with 12 bases remaining between them. CDR3 DNA sequence: TGTGCCAGCAGTTTACGGCGAATTGTGGCTTTCTTT. This sequence encodes CASSLRRIVAFF.

The table lists this clonotype with a count of one. The J gene is TRBJ1-4, the V gene TRBV20-1; weak D call: TRBD1 (5 bases). V shed 3 bases and J shed 8 bases, with 10 bases lying between them. Per germline, CDR1 DFQATT and CDR2 SNEGSKA (reference sequence). The CDR3 consists of 12 residues. The CDR3 DNA is TGCAGTGCTAGGGGGCAGGACGAAAAACTGTTTTTT. It yields the protein CSARGQDEKLFF.

The sample holds a few counts of this clonotype. V and J are TRBV7-3 and TRBJ2-1; tentative D call: TRBD2 (5 bases). Per germline, CDR1 SGHTA and CDR2 FQGTGA. The CDR3 length is 14 residues. Trimming pared 5 bases from V and 0 bases from J, leaving 8 bases between. CDR3 loop: CASSLDYSYNEQFF. Written as DNA, the CDR3 is TGTGCCAGCAGCCTCGACTACTCCTACAATGAGCAGTTCTTC.

V and J are TRBV29-1 and TRBJ2-5; D remains unclear. The CDR3 spans 16 residues. V lost 2 bases to trimming and J lost 5 bases, with 21 bases between them. From germline, CDR1 is SQVTM and CDR2 ANQGSEA. CDR3 in amino acids: CSVESGVARRAETQYF. The CDR3, as DNA: TGCAGCGTTGAATCTGGGGTAGCACGACGGGCGGAGACCCAGTACTTC.

The genes are TRBV4-3 and TRBJ2-1, with 7 bases aligning to TRBD2. CDR3 size: 17 residues. V gave up 1 base and J gave up 10 bases; unmatched junction bases: 16. Germline CDR1 LGHNA, CDR2 YSLEER. CDR3 sequence reads: CASSQGGGRAAFLEQFF. CDR3 in DNA: TGCGCCAGCAGCCAAGGTGGGGGGAGGGCCGCGTTTTTAGAGCAGTTCTTC.

This rearrangement joins TRBV30 to TRBJ1-1; D is ambiguous. CDR1 and CDR2 (germline): GTSNPN, SVGIG (reference sequence). The V gene lost 0 bases and the J gene lost 7 bases, with 9 bases spanning the gap. The CDR3 is 12 amino acids. CDR3 residues: CAWSVTSGEAFF. CDR3 DNA: TGTGCCTGGAGTGTAACATCTGGTGAAGCTTTCTTT.

The chain's CDR3 is CASSVVSEATEAFF. The CDR3 nucleotides read TGTGCCAGCAGCGTAGTGTCAGAGGCCACTGAAGCTTTCTTT. The genes are TRBV9 and TRBJ1-1; D unclear. This CDR3 is built from 14 residues. Looked up from germline, CDR1 is SGDLS and CDR2 is YYNGEE. V lost 0 bases and J 4 bases, leaving 10 bases between the germline ends.